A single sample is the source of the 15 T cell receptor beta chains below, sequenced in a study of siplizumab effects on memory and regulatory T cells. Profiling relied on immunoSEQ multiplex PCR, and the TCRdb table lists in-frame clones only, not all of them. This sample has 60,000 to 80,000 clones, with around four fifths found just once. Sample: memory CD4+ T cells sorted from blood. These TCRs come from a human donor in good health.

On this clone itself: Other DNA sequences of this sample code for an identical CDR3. CDR3 region: CASSLGGRGSYNEQFF. CDR3 nucleotides: TGTGCCAGCAGCTTGGGTGGGAGGGGTTCCTACAATGAGCAGTTCTTC. The chain couples TRBV5-4 to TRBJ2-1; 7 bases align to TRBD2. Germline V gives CDR1 SGHNT, CDR2 YYREEE (reference sequence). The CDR3 length is 16 residues. Trimming at V came to 0 bases and at J to 1 base, leaving 4 bases not matched to a gene.

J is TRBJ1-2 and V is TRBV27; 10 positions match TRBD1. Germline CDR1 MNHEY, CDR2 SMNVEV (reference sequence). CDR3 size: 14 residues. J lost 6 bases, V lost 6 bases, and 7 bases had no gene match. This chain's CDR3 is CASRRGGTGDGYTF. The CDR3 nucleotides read TGTGCCAGCAGGCGCGGCGGGACAGGGGATGGCTACACCTTC.

CDR3 DNA: TGTGCCAGCAGTGAACCCAGCTCCTACGAGCAGTACTTC. This encodes CASSEPSSYEQYF. V usage is TRBV2 and J usage is TRBJ2-7; D gene uncertain. Trimming took off 2 bases at V and 0 bases at J, with 5 bases between the two ends. The CDR3 has 13 residues. Germline V gene lookup returns CDR1 SNHLY and CDR2 FYNNEI.

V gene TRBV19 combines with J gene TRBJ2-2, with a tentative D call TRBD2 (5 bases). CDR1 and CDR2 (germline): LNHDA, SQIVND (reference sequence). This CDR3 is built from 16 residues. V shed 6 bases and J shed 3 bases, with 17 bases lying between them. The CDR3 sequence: CASRGSEGIDTGELFF. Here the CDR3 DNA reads TGTGCCAGTAGAGGTAGTGAGGGCATCGACACCGGGGAGCTGTTTTTT.

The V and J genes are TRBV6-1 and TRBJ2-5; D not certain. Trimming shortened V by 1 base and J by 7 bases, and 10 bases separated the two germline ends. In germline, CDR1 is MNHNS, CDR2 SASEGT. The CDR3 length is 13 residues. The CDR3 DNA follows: TGTGCCAGCAGTGAAGTGGCTGGCATGACCCAGTACTTC. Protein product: CASSEVAGMTQYF.

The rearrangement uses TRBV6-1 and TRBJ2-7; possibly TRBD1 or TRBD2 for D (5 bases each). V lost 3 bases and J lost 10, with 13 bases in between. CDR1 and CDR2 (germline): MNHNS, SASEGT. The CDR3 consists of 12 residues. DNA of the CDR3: TGTGCCAGCAGTGATGAGGGGAGATCACAGTACTTC. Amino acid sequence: CASSDEGRSQYF.

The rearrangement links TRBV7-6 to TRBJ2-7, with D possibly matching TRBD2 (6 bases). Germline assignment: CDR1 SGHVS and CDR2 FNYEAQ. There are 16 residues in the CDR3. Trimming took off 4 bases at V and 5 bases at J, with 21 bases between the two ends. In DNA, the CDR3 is TGTGCCAGCAGCTCCTCCACCGGGACTGCTCACCACGAGCAGTACTTC. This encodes CASSSSTGTAHHEQYF.

The CDR3 sequence: CASSPRSGGLYGYTF. The CDR3 DNA reads as TGCGCCAGCAGCCCCCGTTCAGGGGGCCTCTATGGCTACACCTTC. The chain carries TRBV5-1 and TRBJ1-2; 8 bases are a match to TRBD1. The CDR3 spans 15 residues. Germline loops: CDR1 SGHRS, CDR2 YFSETQ. Trimming removed 4 bases from V and 4 bases from J; junction bases left unmatched: 9. Together with reference TRBV5-1 and TRBJ1-2, the CDR3 gives the full variable domain: KAGVTQTPRYLIKTRGQQVTLSCSPISGHRSVSWYQQTPGQGLQFLFEYFSETQRNKGNFPGRFSGRQFSNSRSEMNVSTLELGDSALYLCASSPRSGGLYGYTFGSGTRLTVV.

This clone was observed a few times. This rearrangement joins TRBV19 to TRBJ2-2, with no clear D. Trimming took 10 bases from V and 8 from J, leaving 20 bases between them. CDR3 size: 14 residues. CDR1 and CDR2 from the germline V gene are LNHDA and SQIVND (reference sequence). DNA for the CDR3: TGTGCCACTGATCCGACCAATTCTCCGGGGGAGCTGTTTTTT. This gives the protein CATDPTNSPGELFF.

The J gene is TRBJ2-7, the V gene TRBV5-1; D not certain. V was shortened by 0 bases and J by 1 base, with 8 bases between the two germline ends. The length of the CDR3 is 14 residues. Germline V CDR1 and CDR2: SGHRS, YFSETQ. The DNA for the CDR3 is TGCGCCAGCAGCTTGGCCTCAAGTTCCTACGAGCAGTACTTC. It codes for CASSLASSSYEQYF. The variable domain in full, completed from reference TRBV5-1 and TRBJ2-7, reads KAGVTQTPRYLIKTRGQQVTLSCSPISGHRSVSWYQQTPGQGLQFLFEYFSETQRNKGNFPGRFSGRQFSNSRSEMNVSTLELGDSALYLCASSLASSSYEQYFGPGTRLTVT.

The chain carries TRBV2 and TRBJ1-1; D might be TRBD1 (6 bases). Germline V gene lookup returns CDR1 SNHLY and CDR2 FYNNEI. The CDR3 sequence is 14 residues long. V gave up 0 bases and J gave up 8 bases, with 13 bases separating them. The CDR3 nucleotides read TGTGCCAGCAGTGAAGCGGGGTGGCAGGGGGAAGCTTTCTTT. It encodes CASSEAGWQGEAFF.

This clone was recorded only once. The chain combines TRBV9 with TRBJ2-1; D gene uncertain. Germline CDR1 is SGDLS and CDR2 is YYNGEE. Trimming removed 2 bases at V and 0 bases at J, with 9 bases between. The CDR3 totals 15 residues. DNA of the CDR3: TGTGCCAGCAGCGTTGGCTCGAGCTCCTACAATGAGCAGTTCTTC. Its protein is CASSVGSSSYNEQFF. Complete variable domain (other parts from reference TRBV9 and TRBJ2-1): DSGVTQTPKHLITATGQRVTLRCSPRSGDLSVYWYQQSLDQGLQFLIQYYNGEERAKGNILERFSAQQFPDLHSELNLSSLELGDSALYFCASSVGSSSYNEQFFGPGTRLTVL.

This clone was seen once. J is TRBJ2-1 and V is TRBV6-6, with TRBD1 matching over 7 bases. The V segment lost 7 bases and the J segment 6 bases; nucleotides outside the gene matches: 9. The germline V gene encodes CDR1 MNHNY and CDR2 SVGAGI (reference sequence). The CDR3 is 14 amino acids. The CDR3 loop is CASTGQVSGNEQFF. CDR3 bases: TGTGCCAGCACCGGACAGGTCAGCGGCAATGAGCAGTTCTTC.

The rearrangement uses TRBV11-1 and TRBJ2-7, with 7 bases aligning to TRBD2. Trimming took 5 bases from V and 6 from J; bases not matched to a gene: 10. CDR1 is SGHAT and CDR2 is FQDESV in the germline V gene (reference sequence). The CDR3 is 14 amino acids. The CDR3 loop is CASSPGRTPGEQYF. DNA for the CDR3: TGTGCCAGCAGCCCCGGGAGGACTCCCGGCGAGCAGTACTTC.

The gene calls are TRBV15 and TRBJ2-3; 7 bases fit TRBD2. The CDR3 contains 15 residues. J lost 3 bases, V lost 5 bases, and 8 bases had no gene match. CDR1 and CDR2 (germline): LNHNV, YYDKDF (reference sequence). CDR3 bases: TGTGCCACCAGCGGATGGACTAGGGGAACAGATACGCAGTATTTT. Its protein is CATSGWTRGTDTQYF.